This T cell receptor beta chain was identified during a study of blood T cell repertoires in COVID-19. Overall study: The cDNA or gDNA used as material had been derived from T cells, B-cell-depleted T cells, or PBMCs.

As originally analysed: Quantification of nucleated cells was approximated via reference gene primer amplification. Method: immunoSEQ multiplex PCR; TCRdb's copy keeps in-frame clones and lacks some. Clone size and V and J calls were adopted from that table, with D and trimming inferred from the DNA. The table has under 110,000 clones, about 84% seen once; the top ten hold more than 13%. The CDR3 is 16 amino acids. J gave up 0 bases and V 1 base, and 3 bases lay outside the gene matches. The V gene's germline CDR1 is MNHNS and CDR2 SASEGT. This TCR derives from a woman aged 60-75 years with acute or convalescent COVID-19. The sequenced sample was peripheral blood. This chain connects TRBV6-1 to TRBJ2-3; TRBD2 agrees at 8 bases. The CDR3 DNA sequence: TGTGCCAGCAGTGAAGGTCCTAGCGGGAGCACAGATACGCAGTATTTT. Its protein product is CASSEGPSGSTDTQYF.